This T cell receptor beta chain stems from a study of OX40 agonist ivuxolimab in advanced cancers. About the research overall: Patients received intravenous ivuxolimab every 2 weeks at 0.01 to 10 mg/kg.

About this clone: What it binds is unknown.

The V gene's germline CDR1 is SNHLY and CDR2 FYNNEI. V gave up 2 bases and J gave up 8 bases, with 6 bases separating them. CDR3 length: 11 amino acids. The method was immunoSEQ multiplex PCR; TCRdb's version includes in-frame clones alone and lacks a portion of them. The sample includes around 89,000 clones, approximately 91% of them seen just once. Study results and caveats: Not determined was the antigen specificity of the expanded peripheral T cells. There was clonal expansion of CD4+ and CD8+ blood T cells by week 6 at 0.1 to 3.0 mg/kg.

The rearrangement uses TRBV2 and TRBJ1-2; D is possibly TRBD1 (6 bases). The sequence was obtained from an adult with an advanced solid tumor such as melanoma, head and neck, liver or kidney cancer. The sequencing here drew on CD4+ or CD8+ T cells sorted from blood, taken in a trial of the OX40 agonist ivuxolimab. CDR3 coding DNA: TGTGCCAGCAGTGAAACAGGGGGCTACACCTTC. Translating it yields CASSETGGYTF.